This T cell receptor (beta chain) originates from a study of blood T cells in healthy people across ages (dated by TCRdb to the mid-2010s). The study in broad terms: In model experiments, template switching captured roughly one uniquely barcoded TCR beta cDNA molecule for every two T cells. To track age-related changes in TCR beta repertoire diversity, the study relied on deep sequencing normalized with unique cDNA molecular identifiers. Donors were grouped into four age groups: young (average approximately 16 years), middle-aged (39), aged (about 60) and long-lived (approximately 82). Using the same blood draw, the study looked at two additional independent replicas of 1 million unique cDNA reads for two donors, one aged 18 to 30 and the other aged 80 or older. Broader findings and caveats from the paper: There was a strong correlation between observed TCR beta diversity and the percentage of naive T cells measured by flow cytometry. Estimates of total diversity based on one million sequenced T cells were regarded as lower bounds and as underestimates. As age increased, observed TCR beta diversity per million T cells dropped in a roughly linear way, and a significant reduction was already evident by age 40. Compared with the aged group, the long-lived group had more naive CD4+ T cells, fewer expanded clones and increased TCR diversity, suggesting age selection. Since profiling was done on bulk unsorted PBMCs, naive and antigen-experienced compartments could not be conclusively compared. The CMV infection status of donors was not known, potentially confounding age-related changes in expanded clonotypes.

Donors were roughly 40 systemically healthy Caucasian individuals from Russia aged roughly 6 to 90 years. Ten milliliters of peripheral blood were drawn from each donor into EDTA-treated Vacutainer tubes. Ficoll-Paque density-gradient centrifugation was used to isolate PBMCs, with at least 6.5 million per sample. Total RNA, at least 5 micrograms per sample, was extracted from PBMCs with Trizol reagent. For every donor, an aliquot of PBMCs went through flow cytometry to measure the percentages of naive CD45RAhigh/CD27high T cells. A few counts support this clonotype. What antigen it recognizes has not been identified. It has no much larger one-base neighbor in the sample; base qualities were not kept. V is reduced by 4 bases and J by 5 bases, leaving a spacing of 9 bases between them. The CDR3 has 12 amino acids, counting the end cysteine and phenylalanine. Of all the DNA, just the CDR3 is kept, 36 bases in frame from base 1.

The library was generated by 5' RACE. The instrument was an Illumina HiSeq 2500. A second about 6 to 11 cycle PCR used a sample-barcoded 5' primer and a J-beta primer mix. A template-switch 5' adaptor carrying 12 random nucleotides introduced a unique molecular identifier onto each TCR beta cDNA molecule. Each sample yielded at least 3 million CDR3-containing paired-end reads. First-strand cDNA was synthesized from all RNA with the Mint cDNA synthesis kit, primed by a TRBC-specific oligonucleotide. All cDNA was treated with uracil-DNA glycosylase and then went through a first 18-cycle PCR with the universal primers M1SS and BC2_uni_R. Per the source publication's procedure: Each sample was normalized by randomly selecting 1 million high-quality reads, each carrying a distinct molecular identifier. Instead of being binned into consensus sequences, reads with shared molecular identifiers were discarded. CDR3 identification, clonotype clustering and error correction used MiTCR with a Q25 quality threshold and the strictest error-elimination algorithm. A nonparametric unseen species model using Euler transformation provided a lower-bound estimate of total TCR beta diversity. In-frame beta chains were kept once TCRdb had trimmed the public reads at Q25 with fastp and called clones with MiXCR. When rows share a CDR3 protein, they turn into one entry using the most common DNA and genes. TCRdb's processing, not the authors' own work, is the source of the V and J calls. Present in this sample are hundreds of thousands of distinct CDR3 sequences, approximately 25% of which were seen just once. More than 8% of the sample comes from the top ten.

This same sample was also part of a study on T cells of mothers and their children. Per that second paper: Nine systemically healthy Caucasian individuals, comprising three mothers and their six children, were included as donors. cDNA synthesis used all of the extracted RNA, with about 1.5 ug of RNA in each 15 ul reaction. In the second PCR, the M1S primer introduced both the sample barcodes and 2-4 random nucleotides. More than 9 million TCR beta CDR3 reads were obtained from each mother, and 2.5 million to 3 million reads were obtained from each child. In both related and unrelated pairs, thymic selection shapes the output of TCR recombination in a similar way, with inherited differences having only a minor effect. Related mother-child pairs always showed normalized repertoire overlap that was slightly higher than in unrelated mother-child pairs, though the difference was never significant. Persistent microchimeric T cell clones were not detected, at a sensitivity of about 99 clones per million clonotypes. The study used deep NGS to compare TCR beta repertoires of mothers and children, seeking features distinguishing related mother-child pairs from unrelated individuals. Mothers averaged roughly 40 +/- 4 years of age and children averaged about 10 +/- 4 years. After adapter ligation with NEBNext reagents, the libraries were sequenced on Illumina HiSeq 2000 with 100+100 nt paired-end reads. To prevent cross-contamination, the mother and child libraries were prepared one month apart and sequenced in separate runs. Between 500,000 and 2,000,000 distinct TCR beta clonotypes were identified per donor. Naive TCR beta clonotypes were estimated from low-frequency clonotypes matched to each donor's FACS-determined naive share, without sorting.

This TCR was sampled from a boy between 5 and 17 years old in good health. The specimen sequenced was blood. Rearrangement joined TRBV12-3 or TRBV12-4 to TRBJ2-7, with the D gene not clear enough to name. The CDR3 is CASSWLGNEQYF. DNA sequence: TGTGCCAGCAGTTGGTTGGGGAACGAGCAGTACTTC.